The rows below give T cell receptor beta chains drawn from one sample of a study of blood T cell repertoires in COVID-19. The assay was immunoSEQ multiplex PCR, and TCRdb's table has in-frame clones only and misses some. The sample holds over 60,000 clones, 75% to 80% seen once. The sequenced sample was peripheral blood. The receptors derive from a woman older than 75 with acute or convalescent COVID-19. The CDR3 runs from the conserved cysteine through the conserved F or W.

J,V,CDR3
TRBJ1-5,TRBV6-5,CASSPLRGRTQHF
TRBJ1-5,TRBV6-6,CASSARTGNQPQHF
TRBJ2-4,TRBV4-2,CASSHPSTSGGNIQYF
TRBJ2-1,TRBV7-2,CASSLSLAGANEQFF
TRBJ2-4,TRBV6-5,CASSRGSDKNIQYF
TRBJ2-1,TRBV2,CASYTFGEQFF
TRBJ2-7,TRBV7-9,CASRQVSEGEQYF
TRBJ2-3,TRBV4-1,CASTTGGTRDTQYF
TRBJ2-1,TRBV11-3,CASSPDREDEQFF
TRBJ2-1,TRBV30,CAWRGGLAGGGGEQFF
TRBJ2-1,TRBV2,CASRSQGLDEQFF
TRBJ2-1,TRBV7-6,CASSSSEEREVYNEQFF
TRBJ2-2,TRBV12-5,CASARDRADGELFF
TRBJ1-2,TRBV4-2,CASSQTGTMSNYGYTF
TRBJ2-1,TRBV7-3,CASSFGGAKGDNEQFF
TRBJ1-1,TRBV19,CASSGGRTPNTEAFF
TRBJ2-3,TRBV14,CASSQRTGGDTQYF
TRBJ2-7,TRBV7-2,CASSLGLDRGGEQYF
TRBJ2-1,TRBV7-2,CASGFRQGLYNEQFF
TRBJ1-5,TRBV2,CASSQGHPSNQPQHF
TRBJ2-7,TRBV5-5,CASSLAASGSNHEQYF
TRBJ1-1,TRBV18,CASSASRDTEAFF
TRBJ1-2,TRBV11-2,CASSLGSGRGSWGYTF
TRBJ2-2,TRBV7-3,CASSRDSNTGELFF
TRBJ2-1,TRBV3-1/TRBV3-2,CASSQGSGRENTYNEQFF
TRBJ1-1,TRBV14,CASRPQTGTNTEAFF
TRBJ1-6,TRBV10-3,CAISGTFNSPLHF
TRBJ2-5,TRBV5-4,CASSTLTRSETQYF
TRBJ2-7,TRBV24-1,CATSDSTRQGANYEQYF
TRBJ2-1,TRBV7-9,CASSLPYRLAGAQNEQFF
TRBJ1-1,TRBV4-2,CASSRAGQGSSEAFF
TRBJ1-1,TRBV6-5,CASSKSRFTEAFF